The clone carrying this TCR beta chain was observed many times. Its antigen remains unknown. The entry originates in a study of T cells in localized non-small cell lung cancer. The study's findings and limits: Among the tissues sampled, uninvolved adjacent lung had the highest T cell clonality, above tumor. Detection in adjacent lung was observed for a median around 55 of the top 100 tumor clones.

Sequencing was performed with immunoSEQ multiplex PCR; in TCRdb, only in-frame clones are kept and a portion is missing. The sample consists of fewer than 15,000 clones, 28% of them appearing once. V was pared by 5 bases and J by 10 bases, with 8 bases of the junction left unmatched. From germline, CDR1 is MNHGY and CDR2 SAAAGT. The CDR3 sequence is 14 residues long. The origin of this receptor is a female donor older than 55 with stage I lung adenocarcinoma. This sample comprised lung tumor tissue, obtained before any cancer treatment. The V call is TRBV6-8, the J call TRBJ1-4; 9 nucleotides agree with TRBD1. The CDR3 bases are TGTGCCAGCAGTACCGGGACAGGGTACGGAAAACTGTTTTTT. The encoded protein is CASSTGTGYGKLFF.